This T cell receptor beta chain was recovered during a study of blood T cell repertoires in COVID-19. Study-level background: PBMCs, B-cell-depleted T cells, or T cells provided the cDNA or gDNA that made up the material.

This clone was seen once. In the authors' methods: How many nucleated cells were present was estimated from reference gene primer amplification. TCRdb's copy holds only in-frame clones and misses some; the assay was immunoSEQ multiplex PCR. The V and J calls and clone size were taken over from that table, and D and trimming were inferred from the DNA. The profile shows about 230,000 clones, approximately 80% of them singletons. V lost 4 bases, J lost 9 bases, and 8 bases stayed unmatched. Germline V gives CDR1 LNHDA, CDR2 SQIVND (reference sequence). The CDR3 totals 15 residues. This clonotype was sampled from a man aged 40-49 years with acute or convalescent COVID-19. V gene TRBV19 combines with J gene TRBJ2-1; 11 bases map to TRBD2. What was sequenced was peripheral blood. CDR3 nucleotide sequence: TGTGCCAGTAGTACGACTAGCGGGACGAGTGGTGAGCAGTTCTTC. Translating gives CASSTTSGTSGEQFF.